Sequencing of this TCR beta chain was carried out in a study of cytomegalovirus exposure and HLA in healthy donors. Germline assignment: CDR1 MNHNY and CDR2 SVGAGI (reference sequence). This CDR3 is 14 amino acids long. J gave up 7 bases and V 2 bases, and 4 bases lay outside the gene matches. The PCR used 60 Vbeta and 13 Jbeta primers. The table came from immunoSEQ multiplex PCR; TCRdb's copy has only in-frame clones and leaves some out. The table lists roughly 100,000 clones, 76% of them singletons. Study results and caveats: Confirmation in vitro established that a few CMV-associated chains were specific for CMV antigens.

As for this clone: Its antigen is unidentified.

The sample consisted of PBMCs. The chain is built from TRBV6-6 and TRBJ2-1; 8 nucleotides line up with TRBD2. This sequence originates from a man between 35 and 55 years old in good health and CMV-seropositive. CDR3 residues: CASSYTGGHNEQFF. The CDR3 DNA reads TGTGCCAGCAGTTACACGGGGGGGCATAATGAGCAGTTCTTC.